The 21 T cell receptor beta chains below all came from one sample that was sequenced in a study of human T cells and chemical hapten exposure. A single record per CDR3 protein comes from TCRdb applying MiXCR to the RACE reads. The data show roughly 100,000 distinct CDR3 sequences, around 12% seen once. As for time point: pre-sensitization, week 0. Stated treatment: therapeutic diphenylcyclopropenone sensitization with weekly scalp DPC. Sequenced here: whole blood, sampled in connection with sensitization to the hapten diphenylcyclopropenone (DPC). The origin of the receptors is a woman in her forties or fifties with alopecia areata. Some clones in this sample may be carry-over from other donors' samples.

This sequence joins TRBV7-2 and TRBJ1-3; the D gene is possibly TRBD1 (5 bases). Germline V gene data show CDR1 as SGHTA and CDR2 as FQGNSA. The CDR3 is made up of 14 amino acids. Trimming cost V 3 bases and J 9 bases, with 15 bases left between them. In nucleotides, the CDR3 is TGTGCCAGCAGCTTTACAGTCTCCGGGGGCACCATATATTTT. Amino acid sequence: CASSFTVSGGTIYF. The full variable domain, rest sourced from reference TRBV7-2 and TRBJ1-3, is GAGVSQSPSNKVTEKGKDVELRCDPISGHTALYWYRQSLGQGLEFLIYFQGNSAPDKSGLPSDRFSAERTGGSVSTLTIQRTQQEDSAVYLCASSFTVSGGTIYFGEGSWLTVV.

The rearrangement uses TRBV23-1 and TRBJ2-5; 11 bases match TRBD1. TRBV23-1 is an open reading frame whose function is uncertain. This CDR3 spans 16 amino acids. J lost 0 bases, V lost 6 bases, and 6 bases had no gene match. In DNA form, the CDR3 reads TGCGCCAGCAGGGGGGACAGGGGGTGCCACCAAGAGACCCAGTACTTC. The encoded protein is CASRGDRGCHQETQYF.

The table lists this clonotype with many counts. The chain recombines TRBV28 with TRBJ2-5; 9 bases are shared with TRBD2. J lost 6 bases, V lost 6 bases, and 5 bases had no gene match. This CDR3 contains 13 residues. Germline lookup yields CDR1 MDHEN and CDR2 SYDVKM. The CDR3 coding sequence is TGTGCCAGCAGCGATAGCGGGGGCAAGACCCAGTACTTC. It yields the protein CASSDSGGKTQYF.

The CDR3 nucleotides are TGTGCCAGCAGCCTCGGGACAGGACTTAGCACAGATACGCAGTATTTT. Amino acids: CASSLGTGLSTDTQYF. The chain links TRBV28 to TRBJ2-3, with 8 bases fitting TRBD1. The CDR3 spans 16 residues. V lost 6 bases and J lost 0; bases outside the gene matches: 8. Germline assignment: CDR1 MDHEN and CDR2 SYDVKM.

The chain links TRBV4-1 to TRBJ1-6; D gene ambiguous. V shed 2 bases and J shed 9 bases, with 20 bases lying between them. CDR3 length: 17 amino acids. Germline assignment: CDR1 MGHRA and CDR2 YSYEKL. The CDR3, as DNA: TGCGCCAGCAGCCAATCCCCGACCCGGGCGATAGTTTCACCCCTCCACTTT. This gives the protein CASSQSPTRAIVSPLHF.

The chain carries TRBV18 and TRBJ1-6, with D possibly being TRBD1 (5 bases). This CDR3 contains 15 residues. Germline assignment: CDR1 KGHSH and CDR2 LQKENI. The germline V and J ends were trimmed by 2 bases and 5 bases, with 10 bases remaining between them. The CDR3 region is CASSPRGTDNSPLHF. CDR3 nucleotides: TGTGCCAGCTCACCAAGGGGTACTGATAATTCACCCCTCCACTTT.

This clonotype was counted ten times or more. The genes are TRBV28 and TRBJ1-2; a possible D gene is TRBD1 (5 bases). The CDR3 is made up of 13 amino acids. Germline V gene lookup returns CDR1 MDHEN and CDR2 SYDVKM. V was cut by 2 bases and J by 7 bases, with 11 bases left in between. DNA of the CDR3: TGTGCCAGCAGTTTAGGGGGGAAGCTTGGCTACACCTTC. Translated, it gives CASSLGGKLGYTF.

This chain links TRBV28 with TRBJ1-2, with D hard to call. Trimming cost V 5 bases and J 4 bases, with 8 bases left between them. The CDR3 contains 12 residues. Germline values: CDR1 MDHEN, CDR2 SYDVKM. As DNA, the CDR3 is TGTGCCAGCAGTCCGGTGGGCTATGGCTACACCTTC. This gives the protein CASSPVGYGYTF.

J is TRBJ2-3 and V is TRBV20-1; 10 bases match TRBD1. The CDR3 is 13 residues long. Germline CDR1 and CDR2: DFQATT and SNEGSKA (reference sequence). With 6 bases clipped from V and 9 bases from J, the junction kept 9 bases outside the gene matches. CDR3 nucleotides: TGCAGTGCCCCAGGGACAGGGGCAAGAACGCAGTATTTT. Its translation is CSAPGTGARTQYF.

This clonotype has more than one count but fewer than ten. This chain joins TRBV18 and TRBJ1-1; maybe TRBD1 (5 bases). Trimming removed 6 bases from V and 1 base from J, with 9 bases in between. The CDR3 is 13 residues long. Germline CDR1 and CDR2: KGHSH and LQKENI. The CDR3: CASSRGENTEAFF. The CDR3 DNA reads TGTGCCAGCTCCCGAGGGGAGAACACTGAAGCTTTCTTT.

The chain has TRBV3-1 and TRBJ2-4; 13 bases line up with TRBD2. CDR1 and CDR2 (germline): LGHDT, YNNKEL (reference sequence). This CDR3 region has 15 residues. V trimming: 4 bases; J trimming: 7 bases; junction bases outside the gene matches: 4. The CDR3 DNA sequence: TGTGCCAGCAGCCCACTAGCGGGGGGGATGAACATTCAGTACTTC. This codes for CASSPLAGGMNIQYF.

In its sample, this clonotype was seen a few times. J is TRBJ1-5 and V is TRBV10-3; 8 nucleotides agree with TRBD1. The CDR3 sequence is 14 residues long. Germline values: CDR1 ENHRY, CDR2 SYGVKD. Unmatched junction bases numbered 3, after V lost 4 bases and J lost 4 bases. CDR3 sequence reads: CAISGGQENQPQHF. In DNA form, the CDR3 reads TGTGCCATCAGTGGGGGACAGGAAAATCAGCCCCAGCATTTT.

The CDR3 spells CAISEKGGATNEKLFF. CDR3 in DNA: TGTGCCATCAGTGAAAAAGGGGGGGCAACTAATGAAAAACTGTTTTTT. V gene TRBV10-3 combines with J gene TRBJ1-4; TRBD1 might be the D (6 bases). The V end lost 3 bases, the J end lost 0 bases, and 11 bases lay between the germline ends. CDR3 length equals 16 residues. Germline loops: CDR1 ENHRY, CDR2 SYGVKD.

The chain recombines TRBV24-1 with TRBJ1-1; 7 nucleotides agree with TRBD1. Germline CDR1 KGHDR, CDR2 SFDVKD. J was trimmed by 5 bases and V by 10 bases; bases with no gene match: 9. This CDR3 comprises 13 residues. The CDR3 spells CATRRGRETEAFF. The CDR3 DNA is TGTGCCACGCGAAGGGGGCGCGAAACTGAAGCTTTCTTT.

This clonotype was counted a few times. The chain uses TRBV7-2 and TRBJ2-5; 15 bases line up with TRBD2. The CDR3 is made up of 17 amino acids. Losses at the gene ends were 5 bases for V and 5 bases for J; bases not matched to a gene: 9. Per germline, CDR1 SGHTA and CDR2 FQGNSA. CDR3 coding DNA: TGTGCCAGCAGCCCCCCGGGACTAGCGGGAGGCTGGGAGACCCAGTACTTC. This encodes CASSPPGLAGGWETQYF. Looking up the rest from reference TRBV7-2 and TRBJ2-5 gives the full variable domain: GAGVSQSPSNKVTEKGKDVELRCDPISGHTALYWYRQSLGQGLEFLIYFQGNSAPDKSGLPSDRFSAERTGGSVSTLTIQRTQQEDSAVYLCASSPPGLAGGWETQYFGPGTRLLVL.

This clonotype was observed a handful of times. V is TRBV28 and J is TRBJ2-7; D might be TRBD1 (5 bases). Trimming removed 1 base at V and 9 bases at J, with 13 bases between. Per germline, CDR1 MDHEN and CDR2 SYDVKM. The CDR3 sequence is 13 residues long. The DNA of the CDR3 is TGTGCCAGCAGTTTATTGAGTTTCCAGGGGCAGTACTTC. Its protein product is CASSLLSFQGQYF.

J is TRBJ1-3 and V is TRBV6-5; D is unresolved. With 6 bases removed from V and 4 bases from J, the gap between germline ends came to 10 bases. The length of the CDR3 is 13 residues. Per the germline V gene, CDR1 is MNHEY and CDR2 is SVGAGI. The CDR3 DNA follows: TGTGCCAGCAGATGGGTAGCCGGAAACACCATATATTTT. This gives the protein CASRWVAGNTIYF.

The genes are TRBV27 and TRBJ1-2; 8 nucleotides agree with TRBD1. With 5 bases clipped from V and 4 bases from J, the junction kept 3 bases outside the gene matches. This CDR3 has 13 residues. Germline V gene sequence: CDR1 MNHEY, CDR2 SMNVEV (reference sequence). The CDR3 nucleotides read TGTGCCAGCAGTCCGACAGGGGTCTATGGCTACACCTTC. Protein: CASSPTGVYGYTF.

This clonotype came up a few times. This chain connects TRBV28 to TRBJ1-2; tentative D call: TRBD1 (5 bases). V was cut by 7 bases and J by 8 bases, with 14 bases left in between. This CDR3 has 12 residues. Germline values: CDR1 MDHEN, CDR2 SYDVKM. The CDR3 loop is CASNLGRAGYTF. The CDR3 DNA reads as TGTGCCAGCAACCTGGGCAGGGCGGGCTACACCTTC.

The CDR3 loop is CASSNSNYGYTF. In DNA, the CDR3 is TGTGCCAGCAGTAACAGTAACTATGGCTACACCTTC. This chain uses TRBV28 with TRBJ1-2; D is uncertain. CDR1 and CDR2 (germline): MDHEN, SYDVKM. CDR3 size: 12 residues. V gave up 5 bases and J gave up 1 base, with 5 bases separating them.

A few counts support this clonotype. This chain joins TRBV7-2 and TRBJ2-7, with D unclear. CDR1 SGHTA and CDR2 FQGNSA come from the germline V gene. V was cut by 4 bases and J by 6 bases, with 16 bases left in between. The length of the CDR3 is 14 residues. CDR3 nucleotide sequence: TGTGCCAGCAGCTCGTATCCGAGAGTAGGCGAGCAGTACTTC. Translation: CASSSYPRVGEQYF.